A selection of T cell receptor beta chains follows, all from one sample in a study of blood T cell repertoires in COVID-19. Method: immunoSEQ multiplex PCR; TCRdb's copy keeps in-frame clones and lacks some. In the table there are 200,000 or so clones, 84% of which are singletons. The sequencing input was peripheral blood. These receptors were collected from a woman in her fifties or sixties who had recovered from COVID-19. Each CDR3 is given with its conserved first and last residue. The D gene is left open where the match is weak. Clone size is not always given. Where it is, it says once, few, many or a class for expanded clones.

V	size	J	D	DNA	CDR3
TRBV6-6	few	TRBJ2-1	-	TGTGCCAGCGGGGCAGAATACAATGAGCAGTTCTTC	CASGAEYNEQFF
TRBV24-1	-	TRBJ2-3	-	TGTGCCACCAGTGACCGCCGGAGCACAGATACGCAGTATTTT	CATSDRRSTDTQYF
TRBV5-1	few	TRBJ1-1	-	TGCGCCAGCAGCATCCGGGACACCGAAGCTTTCTTT	CASSIRDTEAFF
TRBV5-1	-	TRBJ2-1	-	TGCGCCAGCAGCTTGATGGCGGGGAGTGACAATGAGCAGTTCTTC	CASSLMAGSDNEQFF
TRBV4-2	-	TRBJ2-3	-	TGTGCCAGCAGCCAAGTGGGACTCGGGGGCACAGATACGCAGTATTTT	CASSQVGLGGTDTQYF
TRBV16	-	TRBJ1-2	TRBD1	TGTGCCAGCAGCCGGACAGGGGCGAACTATGGCTACACCTTC	CASSRTGANYGYTF
TRBV9	few	TRBJ2-1	-	TGTGCCAGCAGCGAGCGGGACAACTACAATGAGCAGTTCTTC	CASSERDNYNEQFF
TRBV28	-	TRBJ2-7	TRBD1	TGTGCCAGCAGTCCTACAGGGGAAATTTACGAGCAGTACTTC	CASSPTGEIYEQYF
TRBV10-3	-	TRBJ1-3	TRBD1	TGTGCCATGACAGGGGGCAATGGAAACACCATATATTTT	CAMTGGNGNTIYF
TRBV3-1/TRBV3-2	-	TRBJ1-2	-	TGTGCCAGCAGCCCACTTTTGACAGGTCCCTATGGCTACACCTTC	CASSPLLTGPYGYTF
TRBV18	-	TRBJ2-7	-	TGTGCCAGCTCACCGGGGGGCTACGAGCAGTACTTC	CASSPGGYEQYF
TRBV9	-	TRBJ2-5	TRBD2	TGTGCCAGCAACTGGGGGGGGACTAACCAAGAGACCCAGTACTTC	CASNWGGTNQETQYF
TRBV7-2	-	TRBJ1-5	-	TGTGCCAGCAGCTTAATGGGCCAGGGCAATCAGCCCCAGCATTTT	CASSLMGQGNQPQHF
TRBV9	once	TRBJ2-2	TRBD1	TGTGCCAGCAGCGTAGCGGGGACAGCTTTGGGGGAGCTGTTTTTT	CASSVAGTALGELFF
TRBV7-3	-	TRBJ1-1	-	TGTGCCAGCAGCTTATCGAGGAACACTGAAGCTTTCTTT	CASSLSRNTEAFF
TRBV4-1	-	TRBJ2-5	-	TGCGCCAGCAGCCAAGATTGGCGGCAGGGAAAAGAGACCCAGTACTTC	CASSQDWRQGKETQYF
TRBV5-4	-	TRBJ1-1	TRBD1	TGTGCCAGCAGCCCCGCGGACAGGGGTAACACTGAAGCTTTCTTT	CASSPADRGNTEAFF
TRBV7-8	-	TRBJ2-7	-	TGTGCCAGCAGCTTAGCGGCGGGGGCGAAGATCAACGAGCAGTACTTC	CASSLAAGAKINEQYF
TRBV4-1	-	TRBJ1-1	-	TGCGCCAGCAGCCAAGAATGGGTGGAGAGGGGGGCTTTCTTT	CASSQEWVERGAFF
TRBV6-4	once	TRBJ2-3	TRBD2	TGTGCCAGCAGTTCACAGAGCGGGGGGGCCGCAGATACGCAGTATTTT	CASSSQSGGAADTQYF
TRBV4-2	-	TRBJ2-1	TRBD2	TGTGCCAGCAGCCATCGCCCCCGGGGGGGCCTAGGCAATGAGCAGTTCTTC	CASSHRPRGGLGNEQFF
TRBV7-2	-	TRBJ1-3	-	TGTGCCAGCAGCTTATCCCCTAAGAGGGCTGGAAACACCATATATTTT	CASSLSPKRAGNTIYF
TRBV27	-	TRBJ2-7	TRBD2	TGTGCCAGCAGTGAACTAGCGGGGGCGGACTACGAGCAGTACTTC	CASSELAGADYEQYF
TRBV7-9	-	TRBJ1-1	-	TGTGCCAGCAGCCCCAGGGGAACTGAAGCTTTCTTT	CASSPRGTEAFF
TRBV30	once	TRBJ2-1	TRBD2	TGTGCCTGGACGCGGGGCGGGGGGGCCCATGAGCAGTTCTTC	CAWTRGGGAHEQFF
TRBV5-1	-	TRBJ2-7	-	TGCGCCAGCAGCTCTACCGGAGTAGGCGAGCAGTACTTC	CASSSTGVGEQYF
TRBV7-2	-	TRBJ2-3	TRBD2	TGTGCCAGCAGCTCCGGACTAGGCACAGATACGCAGTATTTT	CASSSGLGTDTQYF
TRBV6-1	-	TRBJ1-2	-	TGTGCCAGCAGTGAATTAGCGATGAATCTGGGCTACACCTTC	CASSELAMNLGYTF
TRBV2	-	TRBJ1-5	TRBD1	TGTGCCACCGGGACAGGGGGTGTCGGCAATCAGCCCCAGCATTTT	CATGTGGVGNQPQHF
TRBV6-2/TRBV6-3	once	TRBJ2-7	-	TGTGCCAGCAGTTACTCGCGGGTTCGTTACGAGCAGTACTTC	CASSYSRVRYEQYF
TRBV4-2	-	TRBJ2-2	TRBD2	TGTGCCAGCAGCCAAGATTGGGCGGGGGGGCGCACCGGGGAGCTGTTTTTT	CASSQDWAGGRTGELFF
TRBV7-2	-	TRBJ1-2	TRBD1	TGTGCCAGCAGCCGCCAGGGGGCTGAATATGGCTACACCTTC	CASSRQGAEYGYTF
TRBV13	many	TRBJ1-1	-	TGTGCCAGCAGCACCCGGAGGCGGTACATGAACACTGAAGCTTTCTTT	CASSTRRRYMNTEAFF
TRBV7-9	once	TRBJ1-4	-	TGTGCCAGCAGCCGTACCGGGGGAGGGTTTGAAAAACTGTTTTTT	CASSRTGGGFEKLFF
TRBV27	-	TRBJ1-6	TRBD1	TGTGCCAGCAGTCGGGGACAGTTTCTCTATAATTCACCCCTCCACTTT	CASSRGQFLYNSPLHF
TRBV2	few	TRBJ2-2	-	TGTGCCAGCAGAGGGGCCGGGGGGAACACCGGGGAGCTGTTTTTT	CASRGAGGNTGELFF
TRBV4-3	-	TRBJ1-4	-	TGCGCCAGCAGCCCCCGGACAGCAACTAATGAAAAACTGTTTTTT	CASSPRTATNEKLFF
TRBV2	once	TRBJ2-3	TRBD2	TGTGCCATCGGACTAGCTGCTAGCACAGATACGCAGTATTTT	CAIGLAASTDTQYF
TRBV27	-	TRBJ1-1	TRBD1	TGTGCCAGCCGGGACAGGGGTAATCTGAACACTGAAGCTTTCTTT	CASRDRGNLNTEAFF
TRBV27	-	TRBJ1-3	-	TGTGCCAGCAGTTGGGGCCCGGGGGAGAACACCATATATTTT	CASSWGPGENTIYF
TRBV14	-	TRBJ1-3	-	TGTGCCAGCAGCCAGAACCAGGGAAGCTCTGGAAACACCATATATTTT	CASSQNQGSSGNTIYF
TRBV19	-	TRBJ2-1	TRBD1	TGTGCCAGTAGTGAACACAGGGGAACCTACAATGAGCAGTTCTTC	CASSEHRGTYNEQFF
TRBV7-2	-	TRBJ2-7	TRBD1	TGTGCCAGCAGCTTGGACAGGACACTCTCCTACGAGCAGTACTTC	CASSLDRTLSYEQYF
TRBV7-2	-	TRBJ1-2	TRBD1	TGTGCCAGCAGCCTACAGGGGGGCAACTATGGCTACACCTTC	CASSLQGGNYGYTF
TRBV5-1	-	TRBJ1-1	-	TGCGCCAGCAGCTTGGACGGGGGCACTGAAGCTTTCTTT	CASSLDGGTEAFF
TRBV5-5	once	TRBJ2-7	-	TGTGCCAGCAGCTTGGAGGGGGGGACCTACGAGCAGTACTTC	CASSLEGGTYEQYF
TRBV4-1	-	TRBJ1-2	-	TGCGCCAGCAGCCAAGATTGGGGGGTCGGGTATGGCTACACCTTC	CASSQDWGVGYGYTF
TRBV6-5	-	TRBJ2-5	-	TGTGCCAGCAGCGTTGGACAGTTAGAGACCCAGTACTTC	CASSVGQLETQYF
TRBV6-5	-	TRBJ1-1	-	TGTGCCAGCAGTTCACGGGAGATGAACACTGAAGCTTTCTTT	CASSSREMNTEAFF
TRBV4-1	-	TRBJ2-5	-	TGCGCCAGCAGCCAAGGCCCTATTGAAGAGACCCAGTACTTC	CASSQGPIEETQYF
TRBV6-6	once	TRBJ2-5	TRBD2	TGTGCCAGCAGTTCAGGGACTAGCGGGGGGTCGGAGGCCCAGTACTTC	CASSSGTSGGSEAQYF
TRBV7-9	-	TRBJ2-3	TRBD2	TGTGCCAGCAGCTTTGTGACTAGCGGTGGCACAGATACGCAGTATTTT	CASSFVTSGGTDTQYF
TRBV5-1	-	TRBJ2-2	TRBD1	TGCGCCAGCAGCCTACAACCGGGACAGGGTCTAGCCGGGGAGCTGTTTTTT	CASSLQPGQGLAGELFF
TRBV12-3/TRBV12-4	-	TRBJ1-2	-	TGTGCCAGCAGTCAACGGGGGAGACGGGGCTACACCTTC	CASSQRGRRGYTF
TRBV7-2	-	TRBJ2-7	-	TGTGCCAGCAGCGGGAACGGGACCTACGAGCAGTACTTC	CASSGNGTYEQYF
TRBV5-5	few	TRBJ1-2	-	TGTGCCAGCAGTCCTGACACCTATGGCTACACCTTC	CASSPDTYGYTF
TRBV9	-	TRBJ2-2	-	TGTGCCAGCAGCCCAAGGAGGTCCGGGGAGCTGTTTTTT	CASSPRRSGELFF
TRBV6-6	once	TRBJ1-2	TRBD1	TGTGCCAGCAGTTACCAAGACAGGGGATATGGCTACACCTTC	CASSYQDRGYGYTF
TRBV6-2/TRBV6-3	-	TRBJ1-6	-	TGTGCCAGCAGTTACGGCCAGTATAATTCACCCCTCCACTTT	CASSYGQYNSPLHF
TRBV7-6	-	TRBJ2-2	TRBD1	TGTGCCAGCAGCTCAACGAGGACAGGGGCTAATACCGGGGAGCTGTTTTTT	CASSSTRTGANTGELFF